This T cell receptor beta chain was retrieved from a study of PD-L1 blockade in urothelial cancer. Overall study: Atezolizumab was started by patients at some point between 2014 and 2016 at 1,200 mg intravenously every 3 weeks. After treatment start, blood was analyzed at 3 weeks (second dose) and at 6 weeks.

Findings of the study overall: By 3 weeks, tumor-associated blood clones had expanded more in durable-benefit patients.

Germline V lookup: CDR1 SSHAT, CDR2 FNYEAQ (reference sequence). This CDR3 contains 17 residues. In regard to this clone: As yet, its antigen is unknown. One end of the junction varies from germline; a read error may be responsible.

Time point described: peripheral blood 6 weeks after treatment start. This table comes from immunoSEQ multiplex PCR, and its TCRdb copy is limited to in-frame clones, with some not included. The data contain around 38,000 clones, roughly 90% of them seen just once; the ten biggest clones take up roughly 23%. The V gene is TRBV7-7, the J gene TRBJ1-4; D is possibly TRBD1 (6 bases). The clonotype originates from a man aged 60 to 69 with urothelial cancer. Here the sequenced sample was PBMCs, taken around atezolizumab (anti-PD-L1) treatment. The CDR3 region is CASSLDSGQIQLEKLFF. The CDR3, as DNA: TGTGCTAGCAGCTTAGATTCCGGACAGATCCAACTTGAAAAACTGTTTTTT.